The 27 T cell receptor beta chains in this list originate from one sample, sequenced in a study of T cell clonality in common variable immunodeficiency. Data came from immunoSEQ multiplex PCR; TCRdb stores just in-frame clones and leaves some out. Listed for the sample are 45,000 to 55,000 clones, none seen a single time. Input material: peripheral blood mononuclear cells. Receptor source: a person aged 18 to 69 in good health.

This clone was counted at least ten times. The missing CDR3 end, 3 residues past where the read stops, is filled in from the germline J gene. The V gene is TRBV6-2 or TRBV6-3, the J gene TRBJ1-1, with D possibly TRBD1 on 6 matching bases. The CDR3 extends over 16 amino acids. Germline V CDR1 and CDR2: MNHEY, SVGEGT. The germline V and J ends were trimmed by 6 bases and 4 bases, with 21 bases remaining between them. CDR3 sequence reads: CASRITFTGKVTEAFF. The DNA read from the CDR3 is TGTGCCAGCAGAATTACTTTTACAGGGAAGGTCACTGAA.

Many counts were recorded for this clone. The CDR3 goes on 3 residues after the read ends, and that part is filled in from the germline J gene. This chain joins TRBV5-1 and TRBJ1-1, with D possibly being TRBD1 (6 bases). Trimming cost V 0 bases and J 3 bases, with 6 bases left between them. CDR3 length: 13 residues. The V gene's germline CDR1 is SGHRS and CDR2 YFSETQ. The CDR3 sequence is CASSLGTDTEAFF. The sequenced CDR3 bases are TGCGCCAGCAGCTTGGGGACAGACACTGAA.

This clone has a count of ten or more. The CDR3 end lies 3 residues beyond the end of the read and is filled in from the germline J gene. The gene calls are TRBV19 and TRBJ1-4; the match to TRBD1 covers 8 bases. Germline V lookup: CDR1 LNHDA, CDR2 SQIVND (reference sequence). The CDR3 is 15 residues long. V shed 4 bases, J shed 7 bases, and the junction held 8 bases outside the gene matches. CDR3 sequence: CASSTGQGASEKLFF. The DNA read from the CDR3 is TGTGCCAGTAGTACGGGGCAGGGGGCGAGTGAAAAA. The full variable domain, its missing parts supplied by reference TRBV19 and TRBJ1-4, is DGGITQSPKYLFRKEGQNVTLSCEQNLNHDAMYWYRQDPGQGLRLIYYSQIVNDFQKGDIAEGYSVSREKKESFPLTVTSAQKNPTAFYLCASSTGQGASEKLFFGSGTQLSVL.

This clone was picked up a small number of times. This could be a read error, since a much larger clone is one nucleotide away. The sequence runs out 3 residues before the end of the CDR3; the remainder is reconstructed from the germline J gene. The chain employs TRBV7-9 and TRBJ2-7, with 11 bases that match TRBD2. Germline-derived CDR1 and CDR2 are SEHNR and FQNEAQ (reference sequence). This CDR3 comprises 14 residues. The CDR3 protein is CSSSEGLAAYEQYF. The covered CDR3 bases are TGTTCCAGCAGCGAGGGACTAGCGGCCTACGAG.

This clone appeared many times. The read finishes 3 residues shy of the CDR3 end, and the germline J gene is used to complete it. The chain has TRBV7-9 and TRBJ1-2; 8 bases map to TRBD1. The CDR3 is 14 residues long. CDR1 and CDR2 (germline): SEHNR, FQNEAQ (reference sequence). CDR3 DNA (partial): TGTGCCAGCAGCCCTTTTCAGGGGGCGCAAGGC. Protein: CASSPFQGAQG. The whole CDR3 protein reads CASSPFQGAQGYTF.

This clone has ten or more counts. Coverage ceases 3 residues before the CDR3 finishes, and the germline J gene fills in the end. The V call is TRBV4-1, the J call TRBJ1-4; a possible D gene is TRBD1 (5 bases). This CDR3 contains 15 residues. V was trimmed by 0 bases and J by 3 bases, leaving 8 bases between them. Germline V CDR1 and CDR2: MGHRA, YSYEKL. CDR3 DNA (partial): TGCGCCAGCAGCCAAGAAGGCAGGGCTAATGAAAAA. Its protein is CASSQEGRANEK. The entire CDR3 reads CASSQEGRANEKLFF.

This clone was detected many times. The CDR3 end lies 3 residues beyond the end of the read and is filled in from the germline J gene. The chain uses TRBV5-4 and TRBJ2-2; D is perhaps TRBD1 (6 bases). Germline CDR1 is SGHNT and CDR2 is YYREEE (reference sequence). V dropped 2 bases and J dropped 5 bases, with 10 bases sitting between them. The CDR3 is made up of 14 amino acids. CDR3 in amino acids: CASSFRQGTGELFF. The CDR3 DNA, read in part, is TGTGCCAGCAGCTTTAGGCAGGGGACCGGGGAG.

Comments on this clone: The observed sequence ends 3 residues before the CDR3 terminus, with the missing tail filled in from the germline J gene. V is TRBV20-1 and J is TRBJ2-7; 9 positions agree with TRBD1. This CDR3 has 17 amino acids. In germline, CDR1 is DFQATT, CDR2 SNEGSKA (reference sequence). V was pared by 4 bases and J by 1 base, with 14 bases of the junction left unmatched. CDR3: CSATGTGSVDGSYEQYF. CDR3 bases read: TGCAGTGCTACCGGGACAGGGTCAGTGGATGGGTCCTACGAG.

Turning to this clone: The read halts 3 residues ahead of the CDR3 end, with the missing end drawn from the germline J gene. V is TRBV25-1 and J is TRBJ2-2, with 11 bases matching TRBD1. Germline assignment: CDR1 MGHDK and CDR2 SYGVNS. The CDR3 has 12 amino acids. The CDR3 loop is CASIGTGGRLFF. The part of the CDR3 DNA that was read is TGTGCCAGCATAGGGACAGGGGGAAGG.

This clone was observed at least ten times. The missing CDR3 end, 3 residues past where the read stops, is filled in from the germline J gene. This chain joins TRBV29-1 and TRBJ2-6; TRBD1 matches at 7 bases. In germline, CDR1 is SQVTM, CDR2 ANQGSEA. This CDR3 region has 18 residues. J gave up 4 bases and V 8 bases, and 20 bases lay outside the gene matches. This CDR3 is CSNTPRQGVSSGANVLTF. The sequenced CDR3 bases are TGCAGCAATACTCCGCGACAGGGTGTCTCTTCCGGGGCCAACGTC.

This clone was picked up many times. The read terminates 3 residues before the CDR3 end, so the remaining end is supplied by the germline J gene. V usage is TRBV20-1 and J usage is TRBJ2-5; TRBD1 agrees at 7 bases. The CDR3 is made up of 13 amino acids. The J segment lost 5 bases and the V segment lost 6 bases, leaving 9 bases of the junction unmatched. Germline CDR1 is DFQATT and CDR2 is SNEGSKA (reference sequence). Partial CDR3 DNA: TGCAGTGCGGCCAAGACAGGGAGCGAGACC. This sequence encodes CSAAKTGSET. The CDR3 in its entirety is CSAAKTGSETQYF.

To note about this clone: The read stops 3 residues short of the end of the CDR3; the missing end is completed from the germline J gene. The chain is built from TRBV19 and TRBJ1-2; no firm D call. CDR1 and CDR2 from the germline V gene are LNHDA and SQIVND (reference sequence). The CDR3 covers 15 residues. CDR3 DNA (partial): TGTGCCAGTAGAGACTGGTCGAGCTCCTACAATGAC. It yields the protein CASRDWSSSYND. The whole CDR3 region reads CASRDWSSSYNDYTF.

This clone was counted ten times or more. The DNA ends 3 residues before the CDR3 does, and the rest of the CDR3 is filled in from the germline J gene. This chain links TRBV18 with TRBJ2-2; perhaps TRBD2 as D (6 bases). The CDR3 has 14 amino acids. Trimming stripped 2 bases from V and 5 bases from J, with 9 bases between. The germline gives CDR1 KGHSH, CDR2 LQKENI. Partial CDR3 DNA: TGTGCCAGCTCACCATCGACTAGAACCGGGGAG. Its translation: CASSPSTRTGE. The entire CDR3 is CASSPSTRTGELFF.

This clone was counted many times. The read halts 3 residues ahead of the CDR3 end, with the missing end drawn from the germline J gene. This chain links TRBV18 with TRBJ2-1, with TRBD2 identical over 9 bases. Looked up from germline, CDR1 is KGHSH and CDR2 is LQKENI. The CDR3 has 16 residues. V was pared by 2 bases and J by 1 base, with 3 bases of the junction left unmatched. The chain's CDR3 is CASSPASGTSYNEQFF. CDR3 DNA, as far as it was read: TGTGCCAGCTCACCAGCTAGCGGGACTTCCTACAATGAG.

This clone was seen many times. The CDR3 goes on 3 residues after the read ends, and that part is filled in from the germline J gene. The chain combines TRBV5-1 with TRBJ2-1; TRBD2 matches 9 bases. The CDR3 consists of 13 residues. CDR1 SGHRS and CDR2 YFSETQ come from the germline V gene. Trimming cost V 6 bases and J 9 bases; bases outside gene matches: 7. CDR3 DNA, as far as it was read: TGCGCCAGCAACCCTAGCGGGAACGGTGAG. Its translation is CASNPSGNGE. In full, the CDR3 reads CASNPSGNGEQFF.

This clone occurred many times. The CDR3 is cut off 3 residues early in the read; its end comes from the germline J gene. The chain uses TRBV18 and TRBJ2-4, with 7 bases identical to TRBD1. V lost 1 base, J lost 2 bases, and 2 bases stayed unmatched. The CDR3 is 15 amino acids. CDR1 and CDR2 from the germline V gene are KGHSH and LQKENI. CDR3 region: CASSPQGATKNIQYF. The covered CDR3 bases are TGTGCCAGCTCACCACAGGGGGCCACCAAAAACATT.

This clone came up many times. The CDR3 extends 3 residues past the end of the read, so its final part is completed from the germline J gene. This rearrangement joins TRBV19 to TRBJ1-1; the D gene is possibly TRBD1 (6 bases). V was pared by 3 bases and J by 6 bases, with 17 bases between. CDR3 length equals 15 residues. Germline V gene lookup returns CDR1 LNHDA and CDR2 SQIVND (reference sequence). CDR3 sequence reads: CASSISGAGRAEAFF. CDR3 bases read: TGTGCCAGTAGTATCTCAGGGGCAGGTAGGGCTGAA.

This clone was seen ten or more times. Partial CDR3 DNA: TGTGCCAGCAGCTTGGCCGGGGGGGTTGAG. Amino acids: CASSLAGGVE. The entire CDR3 reads CASSLAGGVEQFF. The chain couples TRBV5-4 to TRBJ2-1, with 8 bases aligning to TRBD2. The CDR3 end falls 3 residues outside the read, so it is completed with the germline J gene. Losses at the gene ends were 0 bases for V and 9 bases for J; bases not matched to a gene: 2. There are 13 residues in the CDR3. Germline CDR1 reads SGHNT; CDR2 reads YYREEE (reference sequence).

This clone occurred many times. With the read ending 3 residues before the CDR3 end, the germline J gene is used to fill in that end. This chain uses TRBV7-2 with TRBJ1-1; TRBD1 matches at 7 bases. V shed 7 bases and J 5 bases; nucleotides not matched to a gene: 10. The V gene's germline CDR1 is SGHTA and CDR2 FQGNSA. The CDR3 contains 14 residues. This chain's CDR3 is CASTARQGGTEAFF. The CDR3 DNA, read in part, is TGTGCCAGCACCGCCCGACAGGGTGGAACTGAA.

There are many counts of this clone. The DNA ends 3 residues before the CDR3 does, and the rest of the CDR3 is filled in from the germline J gene. The chain links TRBV18 to TRBJ2-1; 8 bases are a match to TRBD1. This CDR3 region has 16 residues. V shed 0 bases and J 6 bases; nucleotides not matched to a gene: 7. The V gene's germline CDR1 is KGHSH and CDR2 LQKENI. The CDR3 bases that were read are TGTGCCAGCTCACCACCTCAGACAGGGGTAATCAATGAG. Amino acid sequence: CASSPPQTGVINE. The entire CDR3 protein is CASSPPQTGVINEQFF.

This clone was counted ten times or more. The read halts 3 residues ahead of the CDR3 end, with the missing end drawn from the germline J gene. The chain employs TRBV13 and TRBJ2-1; TRBD2 aligns across 13 bases. V lost 3 bases and J lost 6; bases outside the gene matches: 5. In germline, CDR1 is PRHDT, CDR2 FYEKMQ (reference sequence). The CDR3 is made up of 16 amino acids. CDR3 loop: CASSFSGTSGVNEQFF. CDR3 DNA (partial): TGTGCCAGCAGCTTCTCCGGGACTAGCGGGGTCAATGAG.

This clone was counted at least ten times. The sequenced fragment ends 3 residues before the CDR3 boundary, so the rest is inferred from the germline J gene. V gene TRBV20-1 combines with J gene TRBJ2-1; 7 bases align to TRBD2. J lost 6 bases, V lost 0 bases, and 8 bases had no gene match. The CDR3 contains 15 residues. CDR1 is DFQATT, CDR2 SNEGSKA, per germline (reference sequence). CDR3 in amino acids: CSARDSSGARNEQFF. The covered CDR3 bases are TGCAGTGCTAGAGATTCCAGCGGGGCTCGCAATGAG.

In its sample, this clone was seen many times. The CDR3 extends 3 residues past the end of the read, so its final part is completed from the germline J gene. The chain is built from TRBV13 and TRBJ2-5; TRBD2 aligns across 8 bases. Trimming cost V 6 bases and J 5 bases; bases outside gene matches: 11. There are 15 residues in the CDR3. Germline CDR1 and CDR2: PRHDT and FYEKMQ (reference sequence). The CDR3 sequence: CASRRSGSLEETQYF. The DNA read from the CDR3 is TGTGCCAGCAGGAGGAGCGGGAGCCTCGAGGAGACC.

In this sample, this clone turned up many times. The read ends 3 residues before the CDR3 terminus; that terminus is restored from the germline J gene. The chain couples TRBV28 to TRBJ1-2; D may be TRBD1 (6 bases). This CDR3 has 15 amino acids. CDR1 is MDHEN, CDR2 SYDVKM, per germline. CDR3 bases read: TGTGCCAGCAGTTTCCCGAAACAGGGACCCGCGGGC. It codes for CASSFPKQGPAG. The entire CDR3 sequence reads CASSFPKQGPAGYTF.

This clone came up many times. With the read ending 3 residues before the CDR3 end, the germline J gene is used to fill in that end. The chain links TRBV5-1 to TRBJ2-1, with TRBD1 identical over 9 bases. This CDR3 comprises 14 residues. Germline-derived CDR1 and CDR2 are SGHRS and YFSETQ. V lost 6 bases, J lost 6 bases, and 7 bases stayed unmatched. CDR3 protein: CASTLGTGTNEQFF. The covered CDR3 bases are TGCGCCAGCACCCTCGGGACAGGGACCAATGAG. The variable domain in full, completed from reference TRBV5-1 and TRBJ2-1, reads KAGVTQTPRYLIKTRGQQVTLSCSPISGHRSVSWYQQTPGQGLQFLFEYFSETQRNKGNFPGRFSGRQFSNSRSEMNVSTLELGDSALYLCASTLGTGTNEQFFGPGTRLTVL.

This clone was detected ten times or more. The sequence runs out 3 residues before the end of the CDR3; the remainder is reconstructed from the germline J gene. The chain joins TRBV5-1 to TRBJ1-1; no clear D gene. Germline V lookup: CDR1 SGHRS, CDR2 YFSETQ. The CDR3 runs to 14 residues. CDR3 sequence: CASSYLLRSLLAFF. The sequenced part of the CDR3 DNA is TGCGCCAGCAGCTACCTGTTACGGTCCCTTTTG. Based on the CDR3 plus reference TRBV5-1 and TRBJ1-1, the full variable domain is KAGVTQTPRYLIKTRGQQVTLSCSPISGHRSVSWYQQTPGQGLQFLFEYFSETQRNKGNFPGRFSGRQFSNSRSEMNVSTLELGDSALYLCASSYLLRSLLAFFGQGTRLTVV.

This clone was seen at least ten times. The read stops 3 residues short of the end of the CDR3; the missing end is completed from the germline J gene. The gene calls are TRBV7-2 and TRBJ2-3; 8 bases agree with TRBD2. Germline V gene sequence: CDR1 SGHTA, CDR2 FQGNSA. The ends lost 6 bases at V and 1 base at J; junction bases unmatched: 3. The length of the CDR3 is 14 residues. The CDR3 DNA, read in part, is TGTGCCAGCAGGCCGGGACTAGGCACAGATACG. It is translated as CASRPGLGTDT. The full CDR3 sequence reads CASRPGLGTDTQYF.